The source of this T cell receptor (beta chain) is a study of cytomegalovirus exposure and HLA in healthy donors (dated 2017 in TCRdb). About the investigation overall: The 700 or so repertoires of the first cohort and the roughly 120 validation repertoires were produced on the same platform, according to a later analysis. Besides the first cohort of some 670 subjects, a separate validation cohort made up of some 110 different subjects was used. High-throughput TCR immunosequencing, statistical association of individual TCRs with disease status, and machine learning were combined to predict cytomegalovirus infection status. The study was designed to test whether signatures of past pathogen exposure could be identified by cataloging public T cell receptors. The full study reports these points: The classifier was reported to diagnose cytomegalovirus status with high specificity and sensitivity in both the original and validation cohorts. Three of the identified cytomegalovirus-associated TCR beta chains were confirmed in vitro to be specific for cytomegalovirus antigens. Of the cluster scores, around 95% were above 0 in a later analysis, which found that TCRs clustered in the first cohort also tended to co-occur in the 130 or so validation repertoires. The validation cohort had no HLA typing available for a later analysis, so co-occurrence within that cohort was assessed over all 120 or so repertoires. Across donors, most TCR sequences were observed very rarely, whereas some public TCRs were present in many individuals. The study listed 150 to 200 TCR beta chains as associated with cytomegalovirus. The authors suggested that the approach could potentially be generalized to other disease states and immunological phenotypes.

The library was generated by the immunoSEQ multiplex PCR assay. The paper's data handling went like this. To diagnose cytomegalovirus status from the catalog of TCR beta chain sequences, a statistical classification framework was built. The source is immuneACCESS, and TCRdb retained only in-frame sequences with V and J called. Part of the clones is not carried over; for the studies checked, unresolved V genes explain less than half of this, and the remainder is unexplained. Clonal size and the V and J genes are those of that table, whereas D and trimming came from the DNA. This sample holds roughly 70,000 clones; approximately 90% were observed only once. The top ten constitute 3.5% to 4.5% of the sample. Notes on this clone: Its antigen is still unknown. Base qualities are missing; no much larger clone stands one base away.

Including the terminal cysteine and phenylalanine, the CDR3 comprises 15 residues. The sequence is cut down to CDR3 DNA, 45 bases in frame from base 1. Based on the germline V gene (reference sequence), the CDR1 and CDR2 sequences are MNHEY and SMNVEV. V ends up 5 bases short and J 7 bases short, with an unmatched junction base count of 6. Separate from the roughly 660-subject first cohort, the validation cohort of more than 90 subjects was the group to which the donors belonged. The sequence came from a woman under 30 in good health and CMV-seropositive. The chain is encoded by TRBV27 joined to TRBJ1-4; 11 of the junction bases match TRBD1. The sequenced material came from PBMCs. Here the CDR3 is given as CASSPSDRGLEKLFF. The DNA sequence is as follows: TGTGCCAGCAGTCCTTCGGACAGGGGGCTTGAAAAACTGTTTTTT. Extended through the reference TRBV27 and TRBJ1-4 proteins, this CDR3 yields the full variable domain: EAQVTQNPRYLITVTGKKLTVTCSQNMNHEYMSWYRQDPGLGLRQIYYSMNVEVTDKGDVPEGYKVSRKEKRNFPLILESPSPNQTSLYFCASSPSDRGLEKLFFGSGTQLSVL.